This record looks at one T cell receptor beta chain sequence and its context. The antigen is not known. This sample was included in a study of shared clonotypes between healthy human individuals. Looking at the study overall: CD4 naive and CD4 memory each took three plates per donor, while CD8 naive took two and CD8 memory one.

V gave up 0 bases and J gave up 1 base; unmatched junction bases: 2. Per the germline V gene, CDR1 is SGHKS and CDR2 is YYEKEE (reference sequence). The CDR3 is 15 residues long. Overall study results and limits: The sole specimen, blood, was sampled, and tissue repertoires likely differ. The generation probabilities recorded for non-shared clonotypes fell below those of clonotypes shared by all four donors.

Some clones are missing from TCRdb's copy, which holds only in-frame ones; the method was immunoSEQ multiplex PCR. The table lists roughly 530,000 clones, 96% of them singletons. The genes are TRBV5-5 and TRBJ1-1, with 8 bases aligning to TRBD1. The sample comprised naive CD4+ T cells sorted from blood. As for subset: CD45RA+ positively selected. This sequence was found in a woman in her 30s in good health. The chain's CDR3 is CASSLAGTGNTEAFF. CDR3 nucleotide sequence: TGTGCCAGCAGCTTGGCCGGGACAGGGAACACTGAAGCTTTCTTT.